The sample holds many counts of the clone carrying this T cell receptor (beta chain). The antigen is unknown. These data belong to a study of blood T cells in healthy people across ages. Trimming took 3 bases from V and 6 from J, leaving 4 bases between them. Germline loops: CDR1 MGHRA, CDR2 YSYEKL. The length of the CDR3 is 11 residues. Study-level results: It was found that TCR beta diversity correlated strongly with the percentage of naive T cells. Because sorting was not performed, PBMCs prevented conclusive naive versus antigen-experienced comparison. Diversity estimates from one million T cells were considered underestimates.

The authors ran a second PCR of roughly 6 to 12 cycles using a sample-barcoded 5' primer and a J-beta primer mix. TCRdb ran MiXCR on the 5' RACE reads and lists one entry per CDR3 protein. Here the sample spans approximately 800,000 distinct CDR3 sequences, roughly 25% being singletons. Separately, the same data were catalogued under a study of T cells of mothers and their children.

The rearrangement links TRBV4-1 to TRBJ2-3; D is uncertain. The sample comprised blood. This sequence was found in a boy between 10 and 17 years old in good health. CDR3 residues: CASSQRDTQYF. In DNA, the CDR3 is TGCGCCAGCAGCCAGAGGGATACGCAGTATTTT.